This T cell receptor (beta chain) stems from a study of PD-1 blockade in classical Hodgkin lymphoma. The wider study: Patients were infused with nivolumab 3 mg/kg every 2 weeks.

With respect to this clone: Its antigen is unknown.

Study outcomes and limitations: Reported findings placed baseline TCR diversity lower in newly diagnosed patients (compared with healthy donors). The origin of the repertoire differences remains undefined, with disease activity or prior therapy as possible causes.

V shed 3 bases, J shed 6 bases, and the junction held 4 bases outside the gene matches. Looked up from germline, CDR1 is SGHTA and CDR2 is FQGNSA. The CDR3 length is 13 residues. TCRdb's copy holds only in-frame clones and misses some; the assay was immunoSEQ multiplex PCR. There are 40,000 to 45,000 clones in the sample; roughly 73% occur only once, and over 10% lies in the top ten. Brentuximab vedotin exposure varied among the patients, all of whom had relapsed after autologous stem cell transplantation. The V and J genes are TRBV7-2 and TRBJ2-7, with 8 bases identical to TRBD2. This TCR derives from a human donor with classical Hodgkin lymphoma. This material consisted of peripheral blood mononuclear cells (PBMCs), taken at baseline. The CDR3 DNA is TGTGCCAGCAGCTTGGTCGCGGGGGGCGAGCAGTACTTC. Protein sequence: CASSLVAGGEQYF.